This T cell receptor (beta chain) comes out of a study of cytomegalovirus exposure and HLA in healthy donors. V was clipped by 2 bases and J by 0 bases, with 8 bases between them. The CDR3 sequence is 14 residues long. In germline, CDR1 is KGHSH, CDR2 LQKENI. PCR primers comprised 60 Vbeta and 13 Jbeta primers. Generated by immunoSEQ multiplex PCR, the TCRdb table keeps only in-frame clones and is missing some. This table has around 130,000 clones, about 74% appearing once. This TCR derives from a man aged 35 to 55 in good health and CMV-seropositive. Sequenced material: PBMCs. The chain carries TRBV18 and TRBJ2-7; maybe TRBD1 (6 bases). CDR3 amino acids: CASSPIQGSYEQYF. CDR3 nucleotide sequence: TGTGCCAGCTCACCAATACAGGGCTCCTACGAGCAGTACTTC.